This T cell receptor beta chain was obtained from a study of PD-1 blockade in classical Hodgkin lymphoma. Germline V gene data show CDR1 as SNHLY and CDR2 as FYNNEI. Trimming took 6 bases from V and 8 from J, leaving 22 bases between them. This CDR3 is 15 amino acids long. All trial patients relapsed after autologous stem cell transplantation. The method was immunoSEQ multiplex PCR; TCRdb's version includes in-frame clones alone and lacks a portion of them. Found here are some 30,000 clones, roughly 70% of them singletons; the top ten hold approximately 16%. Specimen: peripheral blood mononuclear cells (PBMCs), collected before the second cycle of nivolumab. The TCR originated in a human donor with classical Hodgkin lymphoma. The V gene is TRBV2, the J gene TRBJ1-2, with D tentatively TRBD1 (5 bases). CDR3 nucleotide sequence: TGTGCCAGCAGGGGGGATAGTGTGGATAGAAACGGCTACACCTTC. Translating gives CASRGDSVDRNGYTF.